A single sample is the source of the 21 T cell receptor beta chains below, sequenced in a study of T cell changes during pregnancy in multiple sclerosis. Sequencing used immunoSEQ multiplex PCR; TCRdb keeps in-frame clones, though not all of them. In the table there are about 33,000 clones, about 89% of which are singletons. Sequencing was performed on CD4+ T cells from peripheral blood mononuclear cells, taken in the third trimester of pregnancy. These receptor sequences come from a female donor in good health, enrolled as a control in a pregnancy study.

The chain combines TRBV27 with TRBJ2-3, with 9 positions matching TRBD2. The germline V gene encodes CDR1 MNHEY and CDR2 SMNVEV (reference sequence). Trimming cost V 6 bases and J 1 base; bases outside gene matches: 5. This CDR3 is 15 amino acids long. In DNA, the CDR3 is TGTGCCAGCAGCAATAGCGGGAGCGGCACAGATACGCAGTATTTT. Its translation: CASSNSGSGTDTQYF.

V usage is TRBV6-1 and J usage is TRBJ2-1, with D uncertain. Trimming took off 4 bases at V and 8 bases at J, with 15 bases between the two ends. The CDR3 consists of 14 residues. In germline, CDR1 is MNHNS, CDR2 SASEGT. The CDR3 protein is CASSGITNRDEQFF. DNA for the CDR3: TGTGCCAGCAGTGGTATTACTAATCGGGATGAGCAGTTCTTC.

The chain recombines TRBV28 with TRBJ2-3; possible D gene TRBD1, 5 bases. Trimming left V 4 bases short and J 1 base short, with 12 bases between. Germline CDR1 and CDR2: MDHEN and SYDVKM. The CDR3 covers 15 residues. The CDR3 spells CASSSTVRGTDTQYF. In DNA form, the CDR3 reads TGTGCCAGCAGTTCGACAGTGAGAGGCACAGATACGCAGTATTTT. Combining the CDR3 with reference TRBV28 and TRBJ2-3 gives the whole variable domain DVKVTQSSRYLVKRTGEKVFLECVQDMDHENMFWYRQDPGLGLRLIYFSYDVKMKEKGDIPEGYSVSREKKERFSLILESASTNQTSMYLCASSSTVRGTDTQYFGPGTRLTVL.

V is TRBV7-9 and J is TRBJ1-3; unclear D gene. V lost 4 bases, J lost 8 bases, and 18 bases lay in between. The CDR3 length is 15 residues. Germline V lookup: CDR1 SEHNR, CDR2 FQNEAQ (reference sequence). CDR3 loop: CASSSRAAEVDTIYF. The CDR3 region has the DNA TGTGCCAGCAGCTCGAGGGCGGCGGAGGTGGACACCATATATTTT.

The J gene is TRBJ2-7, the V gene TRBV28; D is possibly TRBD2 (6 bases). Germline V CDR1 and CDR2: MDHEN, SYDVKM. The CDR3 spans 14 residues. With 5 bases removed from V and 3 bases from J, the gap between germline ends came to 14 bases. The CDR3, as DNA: TGTGCCAGCAGTCCGAGTAGCGGAAACTACGAGCAGTACTTC. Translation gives CASSPSSGNYEQYF. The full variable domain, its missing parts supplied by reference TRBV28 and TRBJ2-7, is DVKVTQSSRYLVKRTGEKVFLECVQDMDHENMFWYRQDPGLGLRLIYFSYDVKMKEKGDIPEGYSVSREKKERFSLILESASTNQTSMYLCASSPSSGNYEQYFGPGTRLTVT.

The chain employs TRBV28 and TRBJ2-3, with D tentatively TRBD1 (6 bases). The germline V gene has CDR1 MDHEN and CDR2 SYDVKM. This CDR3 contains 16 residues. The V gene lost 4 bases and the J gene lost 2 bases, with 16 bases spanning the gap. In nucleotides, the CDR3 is TGTGCCAGCAGTTCGCCGGGACACGGGCCCACAGATACGCAGTATTTT. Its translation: CASSSPGHGPTDTQYF. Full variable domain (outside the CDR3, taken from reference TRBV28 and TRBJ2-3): DVKVTQSSRYLVKRTGEKVFLECVQDMDHENMFWYRQDPGLGLRLIYFSYDVKMKEKGDIPEGYSVSREKKERFSLILESASTNQTSMYLCASSSPGHGPTDTQYFGPGTRLTVL.

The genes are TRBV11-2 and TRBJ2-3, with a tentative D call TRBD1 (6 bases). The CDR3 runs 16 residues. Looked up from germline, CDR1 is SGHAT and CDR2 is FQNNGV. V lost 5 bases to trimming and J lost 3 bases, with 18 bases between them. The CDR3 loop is CASSPLTGRGTDTQYF. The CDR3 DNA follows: TGTGCCAGCAGCCCGCTCACTGGTAGGGGGACAGATACGCAGTATTTT.

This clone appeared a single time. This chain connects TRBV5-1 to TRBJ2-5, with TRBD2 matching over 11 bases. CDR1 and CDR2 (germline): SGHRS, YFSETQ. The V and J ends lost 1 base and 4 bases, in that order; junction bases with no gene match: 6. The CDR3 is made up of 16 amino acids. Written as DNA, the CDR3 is TGCGCCAGCAGCTTGCGTATCGGACTAGCGGGAGAGACCCAGTACTTC. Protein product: CASSLRIGLAGETQYF.

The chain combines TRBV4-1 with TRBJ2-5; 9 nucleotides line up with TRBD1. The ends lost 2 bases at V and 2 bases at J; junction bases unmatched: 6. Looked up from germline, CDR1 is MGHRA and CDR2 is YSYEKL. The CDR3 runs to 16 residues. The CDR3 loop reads CASSQHGTGIQETQYF. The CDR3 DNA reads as TGCGCCAGCAGCCAACACGGGACAGGGATTCAAGAGACCCAGTACTTC.

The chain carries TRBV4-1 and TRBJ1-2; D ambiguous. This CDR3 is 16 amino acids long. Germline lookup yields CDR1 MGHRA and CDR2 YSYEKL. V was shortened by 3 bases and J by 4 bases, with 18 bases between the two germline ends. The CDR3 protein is CASSHTATTDIYGYTF. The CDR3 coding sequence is TGCGCCAGCAGCCACACTGCAACGACCGACATCTATGGCTACACCTTC.

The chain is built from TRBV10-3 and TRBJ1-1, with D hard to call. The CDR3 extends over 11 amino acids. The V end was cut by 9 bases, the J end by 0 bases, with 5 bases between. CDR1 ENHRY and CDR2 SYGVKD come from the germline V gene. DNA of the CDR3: TGTGCCATTCGTATGAACACTGAAGCTTTCTTT. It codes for CAIRMNTEAFF.

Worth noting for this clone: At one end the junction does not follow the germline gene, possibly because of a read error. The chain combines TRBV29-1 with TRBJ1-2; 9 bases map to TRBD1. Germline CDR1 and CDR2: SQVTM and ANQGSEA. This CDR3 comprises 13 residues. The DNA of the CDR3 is TGCAGCGTAGAAGGACAGGGGCTAGGAGGCTACACCTTC. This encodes CSVEGQGLGGYTF.

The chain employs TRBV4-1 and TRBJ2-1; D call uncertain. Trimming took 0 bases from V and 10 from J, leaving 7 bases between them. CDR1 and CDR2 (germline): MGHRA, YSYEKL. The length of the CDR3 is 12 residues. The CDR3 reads CASSQELGEQFF. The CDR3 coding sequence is TGCGCCAGCAGCCAAGAACTGGGCGAGCAGTTCTTC.

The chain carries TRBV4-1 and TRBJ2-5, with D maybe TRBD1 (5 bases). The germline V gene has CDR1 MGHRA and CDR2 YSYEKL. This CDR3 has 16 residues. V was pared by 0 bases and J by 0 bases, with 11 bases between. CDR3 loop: CASSQDNRFYQETQYF. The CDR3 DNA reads TGCGCCAGCAGCCAAGATAACAGGTTTTACCAAGAGACCCAGTACTTC.

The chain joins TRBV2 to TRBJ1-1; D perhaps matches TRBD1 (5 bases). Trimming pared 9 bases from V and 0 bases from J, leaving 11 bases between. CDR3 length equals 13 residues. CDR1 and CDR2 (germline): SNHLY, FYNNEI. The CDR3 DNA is TGTGCCAGTACAAGACAGATGAACACTGAAGCTTTCTTT. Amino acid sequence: CASTRQMNTEAFF.

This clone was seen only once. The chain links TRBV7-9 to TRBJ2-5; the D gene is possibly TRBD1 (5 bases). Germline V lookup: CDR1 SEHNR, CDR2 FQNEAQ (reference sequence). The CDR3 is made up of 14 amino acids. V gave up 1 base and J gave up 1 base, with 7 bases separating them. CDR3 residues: CASSLGQGQETQYF. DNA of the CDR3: TGTGCCAGCAGCTTAGGTCAGGGCCAAGAGACCCAGTACTTC.

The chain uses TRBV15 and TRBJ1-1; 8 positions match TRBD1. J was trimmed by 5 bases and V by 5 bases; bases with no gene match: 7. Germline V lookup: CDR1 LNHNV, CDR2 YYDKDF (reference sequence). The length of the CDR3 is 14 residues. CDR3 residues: CATSSWTGKTEAFF. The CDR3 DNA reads TGTGCCACCAGCTCATGGACAGGGAAGACTGAAGCTTTCTTT.

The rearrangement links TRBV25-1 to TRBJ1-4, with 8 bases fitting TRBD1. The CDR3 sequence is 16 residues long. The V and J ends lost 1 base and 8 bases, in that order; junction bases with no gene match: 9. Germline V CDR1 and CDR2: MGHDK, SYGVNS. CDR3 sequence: CASSESSRDRHEKLFF. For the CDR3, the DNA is TGTGCCAGCAGTGAATCTTCCCGGGACAGGCACGAAAAACTGTTTTTT.

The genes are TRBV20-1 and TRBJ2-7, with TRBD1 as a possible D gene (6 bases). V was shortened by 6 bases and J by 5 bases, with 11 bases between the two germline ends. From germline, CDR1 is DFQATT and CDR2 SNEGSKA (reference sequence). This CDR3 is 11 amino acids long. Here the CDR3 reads CSATQGHEQYF. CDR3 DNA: TGCAGTGCAACGCAGGGGCACGAGCAGTACTTC.

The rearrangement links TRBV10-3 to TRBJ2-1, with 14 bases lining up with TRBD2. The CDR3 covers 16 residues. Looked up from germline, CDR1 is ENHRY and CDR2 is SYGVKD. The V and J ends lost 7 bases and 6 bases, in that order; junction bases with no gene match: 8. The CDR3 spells CAINRLAGGPGNEQFF. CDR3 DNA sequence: TGTGCCATCAACAGACTAGCGGGAGGGCCTGGCAATGAGCAGTTCTTC.

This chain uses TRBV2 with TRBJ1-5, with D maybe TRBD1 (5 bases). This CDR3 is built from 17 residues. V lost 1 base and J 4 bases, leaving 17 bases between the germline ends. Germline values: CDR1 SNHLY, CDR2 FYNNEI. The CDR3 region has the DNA TGTGCCAGCAGTGAAGGGCAGGGAATAAGAGATAATCAGCCCCAGCATTTT. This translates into CASSEGQGIRDNQPQHF.